This section outlines one TCR beta chain sequence together with its context. The CDR3 sequence is 15 residues long. CDR1 and CDR2 from the germline V gene are LGHDT and YNNKEL (reference sequence). With 4 bases removed from V and 5 bases from J, the gap between germline ends came to 17 bases. The data originate from a study of blood T cell repertoires in COVID-19. Across the study: Acute and convalescent COVID-19 specimens originated in the United States, Italy and Spain. Sample material is recorded as cDNA or gDNA derived from T cells, B-cell-depleted T cells, or PBMCs.

Across about two dozen US areas, participants ranged in age from about 18 to 90 years. Participants reported their clinical history, and cohort assignment relied on those reports. Clones were read by immunoSEQ multiplex PCR, and TCRdb kept only the in-frame ones, dropping some. The sample records hundreds of thousands of clones, about four fifths being singletons. V is TRBV3-1 (or the pseudogene TRBV3-2) and J is TRBJ1-2; D is possibly TRBD1 (5 bases). The clonotype originates from a woman aged 45-60 years who had been exposed to COVID-19. Source material: PBMCs or T cells enriched from blood (not recorded which). DNA for the CDR3: TGTGCCAGCAGCCCCGGGGGAGGGGAAGGATATGGCTACACCTTC. Amino acids: CASSPGGGEGYGYTF.